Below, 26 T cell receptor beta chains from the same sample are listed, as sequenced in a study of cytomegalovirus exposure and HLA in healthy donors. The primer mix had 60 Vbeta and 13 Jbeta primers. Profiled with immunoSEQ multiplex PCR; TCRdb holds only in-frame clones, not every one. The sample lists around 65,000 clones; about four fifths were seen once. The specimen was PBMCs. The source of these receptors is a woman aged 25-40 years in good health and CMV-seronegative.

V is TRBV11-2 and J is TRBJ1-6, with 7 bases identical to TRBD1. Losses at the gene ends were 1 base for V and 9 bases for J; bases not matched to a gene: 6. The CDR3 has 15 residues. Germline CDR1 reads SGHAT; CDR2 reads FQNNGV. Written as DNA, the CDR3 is TGTGCCAGCAGCTTAGCAGGGGGTCGCGGTTCACCCCTCCACTTT. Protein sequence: CASSLAGGRGSPLHF.

CDR3 residues: CATSRPSDTQYF. CDR3 bases: TGTGCCACCAGCAGACCATCAGATACGCAGTATTTT. The chain employs TRBV15 and TRBJ2-3; no clear D. Germline CDR1 and CDR2: LNHNV and YYDKDF (reference sequence). The CDR3 runs 12 residues. Trimming removed 2 bases at V and 4 bases at J, with 4 bases between.

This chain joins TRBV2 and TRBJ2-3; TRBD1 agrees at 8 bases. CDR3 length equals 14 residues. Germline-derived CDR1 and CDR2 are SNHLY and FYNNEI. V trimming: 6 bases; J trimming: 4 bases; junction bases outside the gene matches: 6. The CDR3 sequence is CASSGQGPPDTQYF. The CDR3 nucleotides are TGTGCCAGCAGCGGACAGGGCCCGCCAGATACGCAGTATTTT.

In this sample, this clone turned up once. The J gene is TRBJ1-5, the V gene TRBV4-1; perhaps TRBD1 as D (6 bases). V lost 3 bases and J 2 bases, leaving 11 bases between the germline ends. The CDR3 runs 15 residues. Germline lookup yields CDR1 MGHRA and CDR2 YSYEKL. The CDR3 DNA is TGCGCCAGCAGCCACGACAGGTCGGGCAATCAGCCCCAGCATTTT. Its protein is CASSHDRSGNQPQHF.

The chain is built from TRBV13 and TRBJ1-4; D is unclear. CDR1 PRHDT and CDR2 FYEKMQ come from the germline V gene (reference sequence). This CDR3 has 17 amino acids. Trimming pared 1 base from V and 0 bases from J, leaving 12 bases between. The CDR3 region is CASSLAGGYSTNEKLFF. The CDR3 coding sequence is TGTGCCAGCAGCTTAGCGGGCGGGTACTCAACTAATGAAAAACTGTTTTTT.

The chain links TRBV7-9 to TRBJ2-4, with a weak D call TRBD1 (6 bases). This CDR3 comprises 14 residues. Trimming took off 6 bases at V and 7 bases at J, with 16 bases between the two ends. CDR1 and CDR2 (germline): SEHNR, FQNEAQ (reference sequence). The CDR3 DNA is TGTGCCAGCAGTTCCTCACAGGGTAGGAACATTCAGTACTTC. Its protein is CASSSSQGRNIQYF.

The CDR3 DNA is TGTGCCAGTAGCCATTGGACAGGCCTCGCTAGGGACGAGCAGTACTTC. This translates into CASSHWTGLARDEQYF. This rearrangement joins TRBV19 to TRBJ2-7; 7 nucleotides align to TRBD1. The CDR3 is made up of 16 amino acids. Germline CDR1 LNHDA, CDR2 SQIVND (reference sequence). V lost 6 bases and J lost 5; bases outside the gene matches: 16.

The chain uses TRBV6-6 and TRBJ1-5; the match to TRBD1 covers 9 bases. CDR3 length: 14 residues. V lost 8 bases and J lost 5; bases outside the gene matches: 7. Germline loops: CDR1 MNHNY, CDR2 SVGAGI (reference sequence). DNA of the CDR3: TGTGCCAGCGGGAAGGGACAGGGTGATCAGCCCCAGCATTTT. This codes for CASGKGQGDQPQHF.

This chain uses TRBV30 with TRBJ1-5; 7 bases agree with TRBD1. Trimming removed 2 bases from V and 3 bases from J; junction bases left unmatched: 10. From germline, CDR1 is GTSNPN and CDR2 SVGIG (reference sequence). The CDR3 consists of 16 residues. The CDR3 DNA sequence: TGTGCCTGGAGTCCCGATCCGGGACAGTCCAATCAGCCCCAGCATTTT. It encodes CAWSPDPGQSNQPQHF.

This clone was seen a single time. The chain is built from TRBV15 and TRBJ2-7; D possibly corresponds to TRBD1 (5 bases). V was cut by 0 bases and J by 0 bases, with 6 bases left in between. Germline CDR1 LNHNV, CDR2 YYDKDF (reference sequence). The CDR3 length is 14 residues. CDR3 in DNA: TGTGCCACCAGCAGAGAACAGGCCTCCTACGAGCAGTACTTC. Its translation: CATSREQASYEQYF.

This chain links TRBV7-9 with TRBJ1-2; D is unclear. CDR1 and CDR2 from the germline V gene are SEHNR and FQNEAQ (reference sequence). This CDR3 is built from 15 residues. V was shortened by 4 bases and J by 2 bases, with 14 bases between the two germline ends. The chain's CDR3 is CASSSPSEGNYGYTF. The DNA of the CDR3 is TGTGCCAGCAGCTCCCCGAGTGAGGGAAACTATGGCTACACCTTC.

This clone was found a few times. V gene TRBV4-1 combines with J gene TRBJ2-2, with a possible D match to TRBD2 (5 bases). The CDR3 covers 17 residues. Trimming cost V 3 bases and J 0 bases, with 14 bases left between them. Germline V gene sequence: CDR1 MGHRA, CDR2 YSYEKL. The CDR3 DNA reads TGCGCCAGCAGCCAGAAGCCTGAGGGAACGAACACCGGGGAGCTGTTTTTT. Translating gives CASSQKPEGTNTGELFF.

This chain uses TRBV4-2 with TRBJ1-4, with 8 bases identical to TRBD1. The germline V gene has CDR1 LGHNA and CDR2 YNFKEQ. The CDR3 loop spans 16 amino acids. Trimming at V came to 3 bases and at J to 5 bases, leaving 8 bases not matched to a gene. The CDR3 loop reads CASSHSPGQGNEKLFF. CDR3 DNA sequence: TGTGCCAGCAGCCACTCGCCCGGACAGGGAAATGAAAAACTGTTTTTT.

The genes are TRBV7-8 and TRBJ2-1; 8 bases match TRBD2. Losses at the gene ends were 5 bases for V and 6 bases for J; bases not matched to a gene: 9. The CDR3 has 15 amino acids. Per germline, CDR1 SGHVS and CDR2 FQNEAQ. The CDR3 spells CASSVGLERINEQFF. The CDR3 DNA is TGTGCCAGCAGCGTGGGACTAGAACGGATCAATGAGCAGTTCTTC.

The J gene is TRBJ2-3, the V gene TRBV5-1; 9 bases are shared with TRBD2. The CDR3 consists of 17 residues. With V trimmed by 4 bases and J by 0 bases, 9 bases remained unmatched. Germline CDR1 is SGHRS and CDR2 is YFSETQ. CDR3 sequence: CASSRFSGGSSTDTQYF. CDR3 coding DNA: TGCGCCAGCAGCCGATTTAGCGGGGGATCTAGCACAGATACGCAGTATTTT.

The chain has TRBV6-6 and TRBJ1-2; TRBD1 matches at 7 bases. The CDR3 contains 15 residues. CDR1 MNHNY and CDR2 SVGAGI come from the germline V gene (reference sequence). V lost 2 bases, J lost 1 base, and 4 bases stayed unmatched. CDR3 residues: CASSYGQGDNYGYTF. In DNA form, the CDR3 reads TGTGCCAGCAGTTACGGTCAGGGGGATAACTATGGCTACACCTTC.

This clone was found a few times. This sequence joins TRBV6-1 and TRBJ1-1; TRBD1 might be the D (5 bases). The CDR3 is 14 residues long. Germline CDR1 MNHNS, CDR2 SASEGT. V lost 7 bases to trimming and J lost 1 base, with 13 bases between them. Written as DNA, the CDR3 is TGTGCCAGCACTGGACAACCGCCGAACACTGAAGCTTTCTTT. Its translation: CASTGQPPNTEAFF.

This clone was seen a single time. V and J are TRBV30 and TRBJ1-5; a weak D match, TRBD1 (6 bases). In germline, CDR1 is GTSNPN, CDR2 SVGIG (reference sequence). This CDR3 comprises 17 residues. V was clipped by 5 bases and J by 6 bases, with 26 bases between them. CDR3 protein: CAWSRGQPLPNSQPQHF. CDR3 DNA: TGTGCCTGGTCTCGCGGACAGCCATTACCCAATAGTCAGCCCCAGCATTTT.

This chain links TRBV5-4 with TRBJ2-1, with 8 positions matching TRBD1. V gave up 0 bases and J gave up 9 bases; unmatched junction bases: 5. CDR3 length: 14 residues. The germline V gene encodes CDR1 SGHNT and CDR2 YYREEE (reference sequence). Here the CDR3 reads CASSLEQGEVEQFF. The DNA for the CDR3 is TGTGCCAGCAGCTTGGAACAGGGGGAGGTTGAGCAGTTCTTC.

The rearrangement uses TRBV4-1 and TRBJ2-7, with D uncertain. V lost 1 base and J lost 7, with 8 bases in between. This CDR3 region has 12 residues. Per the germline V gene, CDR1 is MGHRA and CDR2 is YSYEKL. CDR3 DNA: TGCGCCAGCAGCCAAGTGGCTCAAGAGCAGTACTTC. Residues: CASSQVAQEQYF.

The CDR3 loop is CAWSNTSNQPQHF. The CDR3 nucleotides read TGTGCCTGGAGTAACACCAGCAATCAGCCCCAGCATTTT. The chain employs TRBV30 and TRBJ1-5, with unresolved D. V lost 2 bases and J 1 base, leaving 6 bases between the germline ends. The CDR3 spans 13 residues. CDR1 GTSNPN and CDR2 SVGIG come from the germline V gene (reference sequence). Complete variable domain (other parts from reference TRBV30 and TRBJ1-5): SQTIHQWPATLVQPVGSPLSLECTVEGTSNPNLYWYRQAAGRGLQLLFYSVGIGQISSEVPQNLSASRPQDRQFILSSKKLLLSDSGFYLCAWSNTSNQPQHFGDGTRLSIL.

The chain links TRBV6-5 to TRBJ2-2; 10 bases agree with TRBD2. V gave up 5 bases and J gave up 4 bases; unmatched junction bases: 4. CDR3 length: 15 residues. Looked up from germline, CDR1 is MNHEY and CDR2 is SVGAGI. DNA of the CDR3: TGTGCCAGCAGTCCGCTAGCGGGAGTCACCGGGGAGCTGTTTTTT. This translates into CASSPLAGVTGELFF.

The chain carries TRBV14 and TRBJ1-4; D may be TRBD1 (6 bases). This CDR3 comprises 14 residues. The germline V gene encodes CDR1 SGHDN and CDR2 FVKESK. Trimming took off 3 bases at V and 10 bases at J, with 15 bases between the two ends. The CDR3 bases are TGTGCCAGCAGCCAGTGGGACAAGCGAGGAAAACTGTTTTTT. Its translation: CASSQWDKRGKLFF.

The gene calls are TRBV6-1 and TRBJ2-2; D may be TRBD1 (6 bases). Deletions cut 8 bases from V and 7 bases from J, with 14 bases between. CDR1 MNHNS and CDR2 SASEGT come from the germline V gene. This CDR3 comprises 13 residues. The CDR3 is CASQGPVGGELFF. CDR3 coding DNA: TGTGCCAGCCAGGGGCCCGTAGGCGGGGAGCTGTTTTTT.

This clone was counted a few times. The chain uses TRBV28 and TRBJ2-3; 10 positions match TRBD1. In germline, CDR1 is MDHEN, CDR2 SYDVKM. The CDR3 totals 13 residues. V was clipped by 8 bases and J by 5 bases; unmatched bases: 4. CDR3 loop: CASGDRGRDTQYF. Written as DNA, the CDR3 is TGTGCCAGCGGGGACAGGGGTAGAGATACGCAGTATTTT.

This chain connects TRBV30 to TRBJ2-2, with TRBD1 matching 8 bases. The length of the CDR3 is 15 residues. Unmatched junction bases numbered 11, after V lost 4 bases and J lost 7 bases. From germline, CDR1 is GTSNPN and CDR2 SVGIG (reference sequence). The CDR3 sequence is CAWKPLDREVGELFF. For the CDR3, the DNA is TGTGCCTGGAAACCGTTGGACAGGGAGGTCGGGGAGCTGTTTTTT. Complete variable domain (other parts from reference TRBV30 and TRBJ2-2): SQTIHQWPATLVQPVGSPLSLECTVEGTSNPNLYWYRQAAGRGLQLLFYSVGIGQISSEVPQNLSASRPQDRQFILSSKKLLLSDSGFYLCAWKPLDREVGELFFGEGSRLTVL.